This TCR beta chain emerged from a study of cytomegalovirus exposure and HLA in healthy donors. Turning to the study itself: Later analysis reported that the approximately 120 validation repertoires shared the platform of the 650 to 700 first-cohort repertoires.

V lost 2 bases to trimming and J lost 3 bases; unmatched junction nucleotides: 9. Germline CDR1 reads KGHSH; CDR2 reads LQKENI. This CDR3 spans 17 amino acids. Findings of the study overall: The study flagged approximately 180 TCR beta chains as cytomegalovirus-associated. The classifier reportedly diagnosed cytomegalovirus status with high specificity and sensitivity.

This clone was seen once. Its antigen is unidentified. Sequencing used immunoSEQ multiplex PCR; TCRdb keeps in-frame clones, though not all of them. This sample has 250,000 to 350,000 clones, with 88% found just once. This receptor was identified in a man aged 30 to 45 in good health and CMV-seronegative. The sequencing input was PBMCs. The chain couples TRBV18 to TRBJ2-5; TRBD2 matches at 10 bases. The CDR3 is CASSPGGGTSVKETQYF. CDR3 nucleotide sequence: TGTGCCAGCTCACCAGGGGGAGGGACTAGCGTGAAAGAGACCCAGTACTTC.